This T cell receptor beta chain is drawn from a study of early T cells in non-severe SARS-CoV-2 infection. This clonotype occurred many times. Its antigen is not identified. Tagging with unique molecular identifiers was applied to individual cDNA molecules. TCRdb independently ran MiXCR on the 5' RACE reads; one entry per CDR3 protein. The sample has roughly 63,000 distinct CDR3 sequences, approximately 12% seen once. The study's findings and limits: The study's VDJdb matching favored anti-spike CD8 responses and missed private and CD4 specificities.

Germline trimming cut 3 bases from V and 8 bases from J; bases unmatched to any gene: 20. The CDR3 has 19 amino acids. The chain is built from TRBV12-3 or TRBV12-4 and TRBJ1-4; 8 positions agree with TRBD1. The sample consisted of whole blood. This receptor was obtained from an adult who was a healthcare worker with PCR-confirmed SARS-CoV-2 infection or an uninfected control (not recorded which). CDR3 coding DNA: TGTGCCAGCAGTTTTAATGAGGGACAGGATTCCTCAGAGTGGGAAAAACTGTTTTTT. It translates to CASSFNEGQDSSEWEKLFF.